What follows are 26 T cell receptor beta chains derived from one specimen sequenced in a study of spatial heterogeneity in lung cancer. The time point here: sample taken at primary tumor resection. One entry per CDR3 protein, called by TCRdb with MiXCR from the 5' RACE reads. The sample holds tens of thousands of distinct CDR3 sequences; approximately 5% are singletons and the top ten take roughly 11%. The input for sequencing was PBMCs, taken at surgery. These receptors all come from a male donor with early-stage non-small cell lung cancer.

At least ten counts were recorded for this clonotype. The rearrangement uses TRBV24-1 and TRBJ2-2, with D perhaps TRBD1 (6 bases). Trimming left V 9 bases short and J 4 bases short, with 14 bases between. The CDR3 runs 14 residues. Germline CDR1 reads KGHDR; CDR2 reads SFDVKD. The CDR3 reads CATESWTATGELFF. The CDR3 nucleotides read TGTGCCACCGAATCCTGGACAGCCACCGGGGAGCTGTTTTTT.

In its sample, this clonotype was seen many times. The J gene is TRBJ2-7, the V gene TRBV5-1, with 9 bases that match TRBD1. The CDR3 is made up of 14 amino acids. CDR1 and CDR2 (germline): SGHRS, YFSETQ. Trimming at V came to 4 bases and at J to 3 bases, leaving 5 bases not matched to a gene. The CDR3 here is CASSPGTGFYEQYF. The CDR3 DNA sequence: TGCGCCAGCAGCCCCGGGACAGGGTTCTACGAGCAGTACTTC.

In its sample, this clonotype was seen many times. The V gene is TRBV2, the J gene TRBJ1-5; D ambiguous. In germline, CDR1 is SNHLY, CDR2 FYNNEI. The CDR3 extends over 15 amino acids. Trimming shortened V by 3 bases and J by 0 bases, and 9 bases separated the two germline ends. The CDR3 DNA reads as TGTGCCAGCAGTGACCGTGGGTATAGCAATCAGCCCCAGCATTTT. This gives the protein CASSDRGYSNQPQHF.

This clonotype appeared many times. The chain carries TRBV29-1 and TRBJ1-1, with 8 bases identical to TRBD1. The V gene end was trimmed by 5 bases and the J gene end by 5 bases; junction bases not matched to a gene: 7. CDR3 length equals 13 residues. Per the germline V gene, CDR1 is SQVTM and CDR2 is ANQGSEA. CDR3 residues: CSVTTGEGTEAFF. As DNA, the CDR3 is TGCAGCGTTACGACAGGGGAAGGAACTGAAGCTTTCTTT. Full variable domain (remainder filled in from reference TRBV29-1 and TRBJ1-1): SAVISQKPSRDICQRGTSLTIQCQVDSQVTMMFWYRQQPGQSLTLIATANQGSEATYESGFVIDKFPISRPNLTFSTLTVSNMSPEDSSIYLCSVTTGEGTEAFFGQGTRLTVV.

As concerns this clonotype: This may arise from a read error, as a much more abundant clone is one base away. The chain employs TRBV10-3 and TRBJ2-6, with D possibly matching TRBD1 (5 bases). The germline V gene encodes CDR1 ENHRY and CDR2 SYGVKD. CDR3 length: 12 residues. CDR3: CAIRAGASVLTF. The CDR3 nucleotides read TGTGCCATCAGGGCTGGGGCCAGCGTCCTGACTTTC.

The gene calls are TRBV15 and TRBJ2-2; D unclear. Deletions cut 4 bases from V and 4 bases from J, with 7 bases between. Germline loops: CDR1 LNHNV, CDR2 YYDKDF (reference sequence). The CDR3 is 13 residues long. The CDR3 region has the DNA TGTGCCACCAGCATCCGAGGCACCGGGGAGCTGTTTTTT. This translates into CATSIRGTGELFF.

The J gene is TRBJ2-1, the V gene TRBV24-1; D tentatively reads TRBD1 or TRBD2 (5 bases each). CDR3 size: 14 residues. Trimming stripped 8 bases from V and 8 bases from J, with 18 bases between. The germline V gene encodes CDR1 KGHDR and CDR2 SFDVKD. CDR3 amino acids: CATKKGSNDDEQFF. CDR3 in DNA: TGTGCCACCAAAAAGGGGAGTAATGACGATGAGCAGTTCTTC.

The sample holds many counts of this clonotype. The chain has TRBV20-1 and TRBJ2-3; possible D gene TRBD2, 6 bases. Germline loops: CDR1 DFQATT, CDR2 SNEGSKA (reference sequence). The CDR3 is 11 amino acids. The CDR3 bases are TGCACGTTCCGGGGGACAGATACGCAGTATTTT. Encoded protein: CTFRGTDTQYF.

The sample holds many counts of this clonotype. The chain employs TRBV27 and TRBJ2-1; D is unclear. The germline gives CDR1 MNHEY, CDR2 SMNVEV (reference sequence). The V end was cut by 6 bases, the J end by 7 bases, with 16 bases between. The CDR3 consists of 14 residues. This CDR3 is CASSPEPVGNEQFF. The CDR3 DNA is TGTGCCAGCAGCCCGGAGCCTGTGGGGAATGAGCAGTTCTTC.

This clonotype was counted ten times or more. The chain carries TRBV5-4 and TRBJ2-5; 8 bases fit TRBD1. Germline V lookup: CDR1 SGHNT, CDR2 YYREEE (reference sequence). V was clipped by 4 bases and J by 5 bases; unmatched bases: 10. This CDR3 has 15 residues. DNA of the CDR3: TGTGCCAGCAGCCGGGCACAGGGGGTGGTGGAGACCCAGTACTTC. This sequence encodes CASSRAQGVVETQYF.

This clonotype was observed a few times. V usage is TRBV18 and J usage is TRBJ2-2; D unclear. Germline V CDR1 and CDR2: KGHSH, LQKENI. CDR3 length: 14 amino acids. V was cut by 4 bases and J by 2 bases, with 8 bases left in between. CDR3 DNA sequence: TGTGCCAGCTCACTACGGGTCAACACCGGGGAGCTGTTTTTT. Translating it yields CASSLRVNTGELFF.

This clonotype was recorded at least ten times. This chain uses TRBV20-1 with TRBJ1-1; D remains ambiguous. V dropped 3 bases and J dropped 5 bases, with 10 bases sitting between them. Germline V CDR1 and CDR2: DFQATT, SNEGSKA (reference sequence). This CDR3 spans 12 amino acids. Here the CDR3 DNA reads TGCAGTGCTAGTCCCCCCGGGACTGAAGCTTTCTTT. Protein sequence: CSASPPGTEAFF.

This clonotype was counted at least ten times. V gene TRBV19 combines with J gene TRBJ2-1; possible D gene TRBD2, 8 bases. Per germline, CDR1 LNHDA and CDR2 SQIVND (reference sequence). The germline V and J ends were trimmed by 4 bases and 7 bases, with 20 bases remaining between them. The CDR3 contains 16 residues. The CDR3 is CASSKTGTRAPNEQFF. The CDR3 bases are TGTGCCAGTAGTAAGACAGGGACTAGAGCTCCGAATGAGCAGTTCTTC.

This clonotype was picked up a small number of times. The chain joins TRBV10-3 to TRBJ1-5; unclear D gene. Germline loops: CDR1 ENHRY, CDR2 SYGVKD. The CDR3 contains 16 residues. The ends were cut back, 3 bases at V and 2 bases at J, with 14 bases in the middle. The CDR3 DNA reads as TGTGCCATCAGTGACCTGAAGCATGGTGGCAATCAGCCCCAGCATTTT. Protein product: CAISDLKHGGNQPQHF.

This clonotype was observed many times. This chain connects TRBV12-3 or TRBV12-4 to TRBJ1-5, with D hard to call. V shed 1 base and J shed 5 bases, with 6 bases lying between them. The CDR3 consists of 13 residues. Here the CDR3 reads CASSLGVYQPQHF. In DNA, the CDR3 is TGTGCCAGCAGTTTAGGGGTCTATCAGCCCCAGCATTTT.

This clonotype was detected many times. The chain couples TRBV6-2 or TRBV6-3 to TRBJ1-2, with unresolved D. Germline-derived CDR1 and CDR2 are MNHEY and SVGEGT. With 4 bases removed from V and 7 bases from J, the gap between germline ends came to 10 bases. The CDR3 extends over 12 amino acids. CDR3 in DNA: TGTGCCAGCAGTTCGCCCGCAAGTGGCTACACCTTC. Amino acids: CASSSPASGYTF.

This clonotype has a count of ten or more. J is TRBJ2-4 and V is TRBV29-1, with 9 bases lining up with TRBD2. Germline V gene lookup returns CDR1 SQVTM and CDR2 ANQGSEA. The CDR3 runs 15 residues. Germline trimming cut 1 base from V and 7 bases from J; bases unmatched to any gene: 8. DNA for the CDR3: TGCAGCGTTGAAGTAGGTGCGGGAGGGCCGAACATTCAGTACTTC. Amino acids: CSVEVGAGGPNIQYF.

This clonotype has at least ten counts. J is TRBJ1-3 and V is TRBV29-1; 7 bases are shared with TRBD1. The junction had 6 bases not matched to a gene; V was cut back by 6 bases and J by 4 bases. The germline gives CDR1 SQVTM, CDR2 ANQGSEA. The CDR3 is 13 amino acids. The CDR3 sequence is CSVTTGVGNTIYF. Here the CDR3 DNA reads TGCAGCGTAACTACAGGGGTCGGAAACACCATATATTTT.

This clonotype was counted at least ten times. In nucleotides, the CDR3 is TGTGCCAGCAGCTCCTCACCAGACAGGCCGGGGGGCGAGCAGTACTTC. This translates into CASSSSPDRPGGEQYF. The chain recombines TRBV7-6 with TRBJ2-7, with D tentatively TRBD2 (7 bases). The length of the CDR3 is 16 residues. Germline V gives CDR1 SGHVS, CDR2 FNYEAQ. V shed 4 bases and J shed 6 bases, with 22 bases lying between them.

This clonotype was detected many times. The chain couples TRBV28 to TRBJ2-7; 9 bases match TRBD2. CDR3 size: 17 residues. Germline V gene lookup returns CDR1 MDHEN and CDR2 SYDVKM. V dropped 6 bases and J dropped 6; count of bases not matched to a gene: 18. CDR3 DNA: TGTGCCAGCAGACCGGTGATGGCCGCGGGAGGGGTAGTCGAGCAGTACTTC. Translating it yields CASRPVMAAGGVVEQYF.

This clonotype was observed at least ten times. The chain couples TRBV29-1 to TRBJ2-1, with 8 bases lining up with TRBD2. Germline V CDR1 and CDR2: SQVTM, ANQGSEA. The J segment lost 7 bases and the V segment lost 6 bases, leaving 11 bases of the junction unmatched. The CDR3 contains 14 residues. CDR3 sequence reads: CSVTTSAIRNEQFF. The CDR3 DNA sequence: TGCAGCGTCACGACTAGCGCCATCAGGAATGAGCAGTTCTTC.

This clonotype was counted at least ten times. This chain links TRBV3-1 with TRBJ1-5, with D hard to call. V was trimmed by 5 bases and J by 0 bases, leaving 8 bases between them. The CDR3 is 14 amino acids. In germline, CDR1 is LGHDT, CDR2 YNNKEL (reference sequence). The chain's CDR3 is CASSGSDSNQPQHF. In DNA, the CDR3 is TGTGCCAGCAGCGGCAGCGATAGCAATCAGCCCCAGCATTTT.

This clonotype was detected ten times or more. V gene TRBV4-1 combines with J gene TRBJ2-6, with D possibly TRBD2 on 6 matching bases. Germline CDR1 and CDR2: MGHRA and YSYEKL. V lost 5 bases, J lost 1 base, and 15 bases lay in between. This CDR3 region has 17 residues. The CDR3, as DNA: TGCGCCAGCAGCTGGGACTCTTTCGTGTCTGGGGCCAACGTCCTGACTTTC. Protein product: CASSWDSFVSGANVLTF.

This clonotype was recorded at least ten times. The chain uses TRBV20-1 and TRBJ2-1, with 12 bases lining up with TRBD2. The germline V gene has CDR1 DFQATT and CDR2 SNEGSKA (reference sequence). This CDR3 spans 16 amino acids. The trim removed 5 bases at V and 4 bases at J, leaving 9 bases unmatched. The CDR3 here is CSAETSGSFGYNEQFF. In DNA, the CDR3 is TGCAGTGCTGAGACTAGCGGGAGCTTCGGGTACAATGAGCAGTTCTTC.

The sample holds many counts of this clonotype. The DNA for the CDR3 is TGTGCCAGCAGTTTACGAGGGACTAGCGGGGTCAGCTCCTACGAGCAGTACTTC. The encoded protein is CASSLRGTSGVSSYEQYF. This sequence joins TRBV27 and TRBJ2-7; TRBD2 agrees at 13 bases. Losses at the gene ends were 2 bases for V and 0 bases for J; bases not matched to a gene: 7. The CDR3 is made up of 18 amino acids. Looked up from germline, CDR1 is MNHEY and CDR2 is SMNVEV (reference sequence).

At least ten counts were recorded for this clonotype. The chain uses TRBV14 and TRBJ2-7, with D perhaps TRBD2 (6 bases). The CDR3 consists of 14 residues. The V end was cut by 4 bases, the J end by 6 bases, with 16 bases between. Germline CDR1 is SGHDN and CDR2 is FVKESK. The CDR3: CASSLSLGGSEQYF. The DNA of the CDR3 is TGTGCCAGCAGCCTTTCTTTGGGGGGTTCCGAGCAGTACTTC. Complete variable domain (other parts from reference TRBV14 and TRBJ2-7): EAGVTQFPSHSVIEKGQTVTLRCDPISGHDNLYWYRRVMGKEIKFLLHFVKESKQDESGMPNNRFLAERTGGTYSTLKVQPAELEDSGVYFCASSLSLGGSEQYFGPGTRLTVT.